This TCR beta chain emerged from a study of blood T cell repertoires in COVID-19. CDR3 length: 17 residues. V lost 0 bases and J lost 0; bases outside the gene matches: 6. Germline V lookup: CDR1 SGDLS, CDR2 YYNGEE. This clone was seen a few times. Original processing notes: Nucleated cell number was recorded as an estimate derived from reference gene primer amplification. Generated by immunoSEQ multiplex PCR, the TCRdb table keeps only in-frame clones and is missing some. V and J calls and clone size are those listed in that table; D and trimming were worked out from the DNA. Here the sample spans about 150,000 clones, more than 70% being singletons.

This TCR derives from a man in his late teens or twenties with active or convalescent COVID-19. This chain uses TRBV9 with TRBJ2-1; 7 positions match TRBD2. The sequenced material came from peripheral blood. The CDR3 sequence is CASSVATSLGSYNEQFF. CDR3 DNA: TGTGCCAGCAGCGTAGCGACTAGCTTAGGCTCCTACAATGAGCAGTTCTTC.